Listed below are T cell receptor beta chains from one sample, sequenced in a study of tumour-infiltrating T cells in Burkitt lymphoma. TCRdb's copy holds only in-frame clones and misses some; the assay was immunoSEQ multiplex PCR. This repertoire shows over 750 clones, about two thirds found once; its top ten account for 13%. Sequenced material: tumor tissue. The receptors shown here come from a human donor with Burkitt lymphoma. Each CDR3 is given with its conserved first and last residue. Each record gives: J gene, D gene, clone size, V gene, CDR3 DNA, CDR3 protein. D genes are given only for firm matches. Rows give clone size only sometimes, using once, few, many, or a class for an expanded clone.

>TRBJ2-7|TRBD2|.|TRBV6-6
TGTGCCAGCAGTTACGGTACCGGGACTAGCGGCTACGAGCAGTACTTC
CASSYGTGTSGYEQYF
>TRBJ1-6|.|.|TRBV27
TGTGCCAGCAGTTTTGACGGCCTTTATTCACCCCTCCACTTT
CASSFDGLYSPLHF
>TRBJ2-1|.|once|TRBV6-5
TGTGCCAGCAGTTTGACCGGCCCGGGTGGCAGTGAGCAGTTCTTC
CASSLTGPGGSEQFF
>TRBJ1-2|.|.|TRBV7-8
TGTGCCAGCAGACCAACTCAGGCGGCGAACTATGGCTACACCTTC
CASRPTQAANYGYTF
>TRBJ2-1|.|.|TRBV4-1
TGCGCCAGCAGCCAAGGCCCCGGGACACCGGGCAGGGAGCAGTTCTTC
CASSQGPGTPGREQFF
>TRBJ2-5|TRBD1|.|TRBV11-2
TGTGCCAGCAGCTTGCGACAGGGTCTCTCGGAGACCCAGTACTTC
CASSLRQGLSETQYF
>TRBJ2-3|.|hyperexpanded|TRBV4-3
TGCGCCAGCAGCCGGTTCGACGGTCCAGACTCAGATACGCAGTATTTT
CASSRFDGPDSDTQYF
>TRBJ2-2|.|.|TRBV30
TGTGCCTGGAGTGTACACGGAAGTCTCACCGGGGAGCTGTTTTTT
CAWSVHGSLTGELFF
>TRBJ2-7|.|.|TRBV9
TGTGCCAGCAGCGTAGGGGACACCATCTACGAGCAGTACTTC
CASSVGDTIYEQYF
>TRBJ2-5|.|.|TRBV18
TGTGCCAGCTCACCGGCGACAGGCGAGGAGACCCAGTACTTC
CASSPATGEETQYF
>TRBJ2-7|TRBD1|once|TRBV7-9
TGTGCCAGCAGCTCCGGGACAGGGACCTACGAGCAGTACTTC
CASSSGTGTYEQYF
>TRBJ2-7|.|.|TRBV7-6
TGTGCCAGCAGCTATGGGACCCAGTTCTACGAGCAGTACTTC
CASSYGTQFYEQYF
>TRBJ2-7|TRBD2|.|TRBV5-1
TGCGCCAGCACCGGGACTAGGGACGAGCAGTACTTC
CASTGTRDEQYF
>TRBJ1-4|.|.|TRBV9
TGTGTCAGCAGCGTAGGTGATTCTTATGAAAAACTGTTTTTT
CVSSVGDSYEKLFF
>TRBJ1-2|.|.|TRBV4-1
TGCGCCAGCAGCCTCGGGGCAGGGGTTAACTATGGCTACACCTTC
CASSLGAGVNYGYTF
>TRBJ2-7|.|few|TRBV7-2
TGTGCCAGCAGCTTGGAGTTAGGCCCCAGCTACGAGCAGTACTTC
CASSLELGPSYEQYF
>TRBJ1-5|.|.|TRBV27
TGTGCCAGCAGTTTATACGGCTTACGGAGCAATCAGCCCCAGCATTTT
CASSLYGLRSNQPQHF
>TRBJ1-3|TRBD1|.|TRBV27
TGTGCCAGCAGTTCCGGGACAGTTAAAAACACCATATATTTT
CASSSGTVKNTIYF
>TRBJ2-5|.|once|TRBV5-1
TGCGCCAGCAGCTTGGCGATGGAAGGAGAGACCCAGTACTTC
CASSLAMEGETQYF
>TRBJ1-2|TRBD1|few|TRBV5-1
TGCGCCAGCAGCGTGGTCGGACAGGGCTCCGTCTATGGCTACACCTTC
CASSVVGQGSVYGYTF
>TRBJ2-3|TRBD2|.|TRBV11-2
TGTGCCAGCAGCTCTATAGCGGGAGGAGGCGATACGCAGTATTTT
CASSSIAGGGDTQYF
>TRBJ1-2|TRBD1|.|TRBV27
TGTGCCAGCAGTATGACAGGGGTCCTTAACTATGGCTACACCTTC
CASSMTGVLNYGYTF
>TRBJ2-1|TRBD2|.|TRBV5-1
TGCGCCAGCAGCTTGGTACTAGCGGGAGTCAATGAGCAGTTCTTC
CASSLVLAGVNEQFF
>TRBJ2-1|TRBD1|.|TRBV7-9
TGTGCCAGCAGCTCACGACAGGGAGTCTACAATGAGCAGTTCTTC
CASSSRQGVYNEQFF
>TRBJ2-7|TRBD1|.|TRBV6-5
TGTGCCAGCAGTTGGACCACAGGGGCGCGGGAGCAGTACTTC
CASSWTTGAREQYF
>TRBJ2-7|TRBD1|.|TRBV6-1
TGTGCCAGCAGTGAAGGTTCAGGGGGCTCCTACGAGCAGTACTTC
CASSEGSGGSYEQYF
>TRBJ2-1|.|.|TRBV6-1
TGTGCCAGCAGTGAAGGGGTTAATTATGAGCAGTTCTTC
CASSEGVNYEQFF
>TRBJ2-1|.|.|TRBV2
TGTGCCAGCAAGAGCAGGTTGACCTACAATGAGCAGTTCTTC
CASKSRLTYNEQFF
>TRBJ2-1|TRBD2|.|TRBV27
TGTGCCAGCAGTTTATGGACTAGCGGGAGTATCTACAATGAGCAGTTCTTC
CASSLWTSGSIYNEQFF
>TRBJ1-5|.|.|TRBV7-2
TGTGCCAGCAGCTTATTCGCGCGAGAGGTGTATAGCAATCAGCCCCAGCATTTT
CASSLFAREVYSNQPQHF
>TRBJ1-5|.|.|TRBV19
TGTGCCAGTAGTATAGTGGGAGCCAACCAGCCCCAGCATTTT
CASSIVGANQPQHF
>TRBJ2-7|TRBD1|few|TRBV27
TGTGCCAGCAGTGGCAGGGGGTTAACCTACGAGCAGTACTTC
CASSGRGLTYEQYF
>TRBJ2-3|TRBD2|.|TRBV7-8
TGTGCCAGCAGCGCGACTAGCGGGGGCCAAACACCCACAGATACGCAGTATTTT
CASSATSGGQTPTDTQYF
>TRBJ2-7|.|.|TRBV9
TGTGCCAGCAGCGTAGGAACGGATACCTACGAGCAGTACTTC
CASSVGTDTYEQYF
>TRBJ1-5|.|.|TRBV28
TGTGCCAGCACCCTAGTCGGGCAGCCCCAGCATTTT
CASTLVGQPQHF
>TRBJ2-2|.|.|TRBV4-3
TGCGCCAGCAGCCTTCGAACCGGGGAGCTGTTTTTT
CASSLRTGELFF
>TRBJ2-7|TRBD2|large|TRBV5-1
TGCGCCAGCAGCTTGGTTGGGGGGGTCCTATACGAGCAGTACTTC
CASSLVGGVLYEQYF
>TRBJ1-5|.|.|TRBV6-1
TGTGCCAGCAGTGAACTTACCTACCCGCCCCAGCATTTT
CASSELTYPPQHF
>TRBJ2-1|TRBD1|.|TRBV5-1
TGCGCCAGCAGCGCCACCGGGACAGCCAATGAGCAGTTCTTC
CASSATGTANEQFF
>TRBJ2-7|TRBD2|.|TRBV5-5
TGTGCCAGCAGCTTTAGTAGCGGGATAGACGAGCAGTACTTC
CASSFSSGIDEQYF
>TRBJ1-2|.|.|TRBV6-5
TGTGCCAGCAGTCCAAGGATCACCAAGGAGGGCTACACCTTC
CASSPRITKEGYTF
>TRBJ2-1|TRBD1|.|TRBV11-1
TGTGCCAGCAGCTCTATGGGGGGCCCCGGACAGGGGAGGCATGAGCAGTTCTTC
CASSSMGGPGQGRHEQFF
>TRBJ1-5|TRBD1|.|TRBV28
TGTGCCAGCAGTTCAGGGACAGGGTTGGGCAATCAGCCCCAGCATTTT
CASSSGTGLGNQPQHF